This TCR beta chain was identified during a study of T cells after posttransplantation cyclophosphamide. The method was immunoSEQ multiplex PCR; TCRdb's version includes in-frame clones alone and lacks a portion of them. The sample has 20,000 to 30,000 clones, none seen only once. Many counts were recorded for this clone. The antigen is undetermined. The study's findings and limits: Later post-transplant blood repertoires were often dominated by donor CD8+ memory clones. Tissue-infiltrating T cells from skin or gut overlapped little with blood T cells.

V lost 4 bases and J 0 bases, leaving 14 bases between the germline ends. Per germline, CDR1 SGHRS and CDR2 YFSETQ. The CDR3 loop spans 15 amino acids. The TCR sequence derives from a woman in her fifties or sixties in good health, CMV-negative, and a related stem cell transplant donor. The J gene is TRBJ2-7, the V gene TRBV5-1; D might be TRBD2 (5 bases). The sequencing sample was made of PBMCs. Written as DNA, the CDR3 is TGCGCCAGCAGCCGCGAAGACTACTTCTCCTACGAGCAGTACTTC. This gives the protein CASSREDYFSYEQYF.